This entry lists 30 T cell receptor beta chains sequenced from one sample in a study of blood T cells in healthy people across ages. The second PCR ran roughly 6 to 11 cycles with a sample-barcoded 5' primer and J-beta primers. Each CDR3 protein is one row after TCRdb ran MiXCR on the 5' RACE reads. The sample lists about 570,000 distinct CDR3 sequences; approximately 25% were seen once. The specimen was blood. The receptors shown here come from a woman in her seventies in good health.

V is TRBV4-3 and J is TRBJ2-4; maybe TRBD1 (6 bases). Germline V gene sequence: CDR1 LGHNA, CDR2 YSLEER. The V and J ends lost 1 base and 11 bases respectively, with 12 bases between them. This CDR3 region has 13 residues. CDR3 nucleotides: TGCGCCAGCAGCCAAGGACAGGACAAGGTTCAGTACTTC. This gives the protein CASSQGQDKVQYF.

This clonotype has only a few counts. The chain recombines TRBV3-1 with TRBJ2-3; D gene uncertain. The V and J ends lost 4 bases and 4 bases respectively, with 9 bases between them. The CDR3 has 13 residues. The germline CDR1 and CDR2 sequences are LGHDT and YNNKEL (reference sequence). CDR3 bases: TGTGCCAGCAGCCCTACCGTACCAGATACGCAGTATTTT. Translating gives CASSPTVPDTQYF.

CDR3 coding DNA: TGTGTCACCTCCAGAGGGGCTAGCGGATACTACGAGCAGTACTTC. This codes for CVTSRGASGYYEQYF. The chain links TRBV27 to TRBJ2-5, with 7 nucleotides matching TRBD2. The DNA end favors TRBJ2-7, so the J call may be wrong. This CDR3 region has 15 residues. The germline gives CDR1 MNHEY, CDR2 SMNVEV (reference sequence).

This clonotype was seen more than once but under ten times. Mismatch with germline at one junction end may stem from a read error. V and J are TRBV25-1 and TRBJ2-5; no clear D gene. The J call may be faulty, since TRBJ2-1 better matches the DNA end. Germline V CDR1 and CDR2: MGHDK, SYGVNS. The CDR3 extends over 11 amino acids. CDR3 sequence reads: CASSVIDEQFF. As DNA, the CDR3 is TGCGCCAGCAGTGTCATCGATGAGCAGTTCTTC.

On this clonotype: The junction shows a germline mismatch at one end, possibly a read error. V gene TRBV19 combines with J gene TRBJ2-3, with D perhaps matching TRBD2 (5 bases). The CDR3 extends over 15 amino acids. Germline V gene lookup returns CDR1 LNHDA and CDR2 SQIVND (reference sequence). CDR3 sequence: CASAWTVSSTDMQYF. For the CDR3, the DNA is TGTGCCAGTGCATGGACTGTTTCTAGCACAGATATGCAGTATTTT.

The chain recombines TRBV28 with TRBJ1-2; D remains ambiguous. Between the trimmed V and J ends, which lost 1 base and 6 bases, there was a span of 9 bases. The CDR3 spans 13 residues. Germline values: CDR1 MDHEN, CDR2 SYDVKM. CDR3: CASSLSWRNGYTF. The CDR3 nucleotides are TGTGCCAGCAGTTTATCGTGGCGAAATGGCTACACCTTC.

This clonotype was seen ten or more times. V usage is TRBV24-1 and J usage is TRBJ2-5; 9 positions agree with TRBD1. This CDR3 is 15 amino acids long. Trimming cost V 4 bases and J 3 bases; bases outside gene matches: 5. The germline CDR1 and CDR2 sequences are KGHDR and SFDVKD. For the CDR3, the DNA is TGTGCCACCAGTGACCAGACAGGGGGGAAAGAGACCCAGTACTTC. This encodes CATSDQTGGKETQYF.

CDR3 DNA sequence: TGCGCCAGCAGCTCCCAGGATGGAGATACGCAGTATTTT. This translates into CASSSQDGDTQYF. The genes are TRBV5-1 and TRBJ2-3; D is undetermined. There are 13 residues in the CDR3. V was cut by 3 bases and J by 5 bases, with 10 bases left in between. CDR1 is SGHRS, CDR2 YFSETQ, per germline.

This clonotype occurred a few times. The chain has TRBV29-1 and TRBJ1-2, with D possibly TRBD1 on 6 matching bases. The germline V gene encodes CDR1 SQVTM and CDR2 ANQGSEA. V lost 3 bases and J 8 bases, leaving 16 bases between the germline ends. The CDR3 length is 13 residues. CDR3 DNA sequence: TGCAGCGTTGACCAATTGGGGGGGCGCGGCTACACCTTC. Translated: CSVDQLGGRGYTF.

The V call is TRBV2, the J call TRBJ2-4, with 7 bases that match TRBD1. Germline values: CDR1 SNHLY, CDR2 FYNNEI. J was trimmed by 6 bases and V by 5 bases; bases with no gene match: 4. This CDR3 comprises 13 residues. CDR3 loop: CASSPYRGNIQYF. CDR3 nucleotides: TGTGCCAGCAGTCCGTACAGGGGAAACATTCAGTACTTC. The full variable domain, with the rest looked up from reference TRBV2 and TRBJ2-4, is EPEVTQTPSHQVTQMGQEVILRCVPISNHLYFYWYRQILGQKVEFLVSFYNNEISEKSEIFDDQFSVERPDGSNFTLKIRSTKLEDSAMYFCASSPYRGNIQYFGAGTRLSVL.

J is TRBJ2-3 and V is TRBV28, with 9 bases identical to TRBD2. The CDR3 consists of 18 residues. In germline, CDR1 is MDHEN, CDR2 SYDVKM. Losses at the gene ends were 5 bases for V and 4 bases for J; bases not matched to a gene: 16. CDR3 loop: CASSPLEASGASPDTQYF. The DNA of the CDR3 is TGTGCCAGCAGTCCTCTTGAGGCTAGCGGGGCTTCCCCAGATACGCAGTATTTT.

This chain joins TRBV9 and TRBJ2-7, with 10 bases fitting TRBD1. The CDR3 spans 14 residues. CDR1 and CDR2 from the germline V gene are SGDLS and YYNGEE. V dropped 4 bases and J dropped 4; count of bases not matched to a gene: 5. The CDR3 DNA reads TGTGCCAGCAGCAGAGGGACAGGGGTGTACGAGCAGTACTTC. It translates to CASSRGTGVYEQYF.

The CDR3 loop reads CASSKTGLAEAFF. The CDR3 nucleotides read TGTGCCAGCAGTAAAACAGGGTTGGCTGAAGCTTTCTTT. The V call is TRBV6-1, the J call TRBJ1-1; D may be TRBD1 (6 bases). V gave up 5 bases and J gave up 6 bases, with 13 bases separating them. The CDR3 is 13 amino acids. Germline CDR1 and CDR2: MNHNS and SASEGT.

CDR3 in DNA: TGCGCCAGCAGCTTGGCGGCCCAGGCGAACACCGGGGAGCTGTTTTTT. Its translation is CASSLAAQANTGELFF. The chain carries TRBV5-1 and TRBJ2-2, with D hard to call. The CDR3 has 16 amino acids. The V end lost 0 bases, the J end lost 0 bases, and 9 bases lay between the germline ends. Germline lookup yields CDR1 SGHRS and CDR2 YFSETQ.

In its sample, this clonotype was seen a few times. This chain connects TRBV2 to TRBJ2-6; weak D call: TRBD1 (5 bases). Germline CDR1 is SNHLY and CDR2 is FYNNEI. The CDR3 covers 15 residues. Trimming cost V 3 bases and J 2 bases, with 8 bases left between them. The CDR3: CASSDSRAGANVLTF. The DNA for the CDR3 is TGTGCCAGCAGTGATAGCAGGGCTGGGGCCAACGTCCTGACTTTC.

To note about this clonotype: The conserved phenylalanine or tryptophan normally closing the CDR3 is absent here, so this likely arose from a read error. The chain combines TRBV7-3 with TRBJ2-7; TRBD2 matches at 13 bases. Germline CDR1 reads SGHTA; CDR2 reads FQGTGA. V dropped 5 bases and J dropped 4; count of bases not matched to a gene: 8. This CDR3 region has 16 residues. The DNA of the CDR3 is TGTGCCAGCAGCCTTCTTCAGACTAGCGGGGGGTACGAGCAGTACTCC. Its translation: CASSLLQTSGGYEQYS.

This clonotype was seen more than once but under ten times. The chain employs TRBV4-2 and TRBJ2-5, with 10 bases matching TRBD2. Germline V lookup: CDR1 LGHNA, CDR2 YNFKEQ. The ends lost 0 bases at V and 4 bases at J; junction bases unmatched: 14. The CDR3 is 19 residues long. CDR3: CASSQDRSRSGGAGETQYF. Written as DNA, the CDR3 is TGTGCCAGCAGCCAAGATAGGTCAAGAAGCGGGGGGGCGGGAGAGACCCAGTACTTC.

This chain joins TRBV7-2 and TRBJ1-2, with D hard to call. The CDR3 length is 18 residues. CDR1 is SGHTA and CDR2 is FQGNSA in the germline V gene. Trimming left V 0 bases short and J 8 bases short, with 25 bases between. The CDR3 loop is CASSLALGSFFFPGGYTF. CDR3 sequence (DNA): TGTGCCAGCAGCTTAGCCTTGGGCAGCTTCTTTTTTCCGGGAGGCTACACCTTC. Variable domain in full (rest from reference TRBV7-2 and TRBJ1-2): GAGVSQSPSNKVTEKGKDVELRCDPISGHTALYWYRQSLGQGLEFLIYFQGNSAPDKSGLPSDRFSAERTGGSVSTLTIQRTQQEDSAVYLCASSLALGSFFFPGGYTFGSGTRLTVV.

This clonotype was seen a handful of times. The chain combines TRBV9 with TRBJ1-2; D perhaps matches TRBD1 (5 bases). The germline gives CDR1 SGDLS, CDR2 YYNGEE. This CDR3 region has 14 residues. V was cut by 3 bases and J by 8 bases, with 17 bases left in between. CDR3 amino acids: CASSAISGTIGYTF. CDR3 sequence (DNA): TGTGCCAGCAGCGCAATCTCGGGGACCATCGGCTACACCTTC. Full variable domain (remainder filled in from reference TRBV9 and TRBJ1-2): DSGVTQTPKHLITATGQRVTLRCSPRSGDLSVYWYQQSLDQGLQFLIQYYNGEERAKGNILERFSAQQFPDLHSELNLSSLELGDSALYFCASSAISGTIGYTFGSGTRLTVV.

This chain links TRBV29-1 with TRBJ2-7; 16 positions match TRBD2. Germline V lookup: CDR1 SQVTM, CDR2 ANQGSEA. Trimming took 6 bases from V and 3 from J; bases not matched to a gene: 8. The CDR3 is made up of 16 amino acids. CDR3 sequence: CSVQGTSGGAIYEQYF. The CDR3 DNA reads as TGCAGCGTACAAGGGACTAGCGGGGGGGCCATCTACGAGCAGTACTTC.

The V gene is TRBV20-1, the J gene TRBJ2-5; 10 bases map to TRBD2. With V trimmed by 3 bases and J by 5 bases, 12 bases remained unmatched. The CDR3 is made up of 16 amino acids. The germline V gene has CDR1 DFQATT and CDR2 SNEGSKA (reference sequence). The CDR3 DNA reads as TGCAGTGCTAGGGACTTGAAGCGGGGGGGCGAGGAGACCCAGTACTTC. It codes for CSARDLKRGGEETQYF.

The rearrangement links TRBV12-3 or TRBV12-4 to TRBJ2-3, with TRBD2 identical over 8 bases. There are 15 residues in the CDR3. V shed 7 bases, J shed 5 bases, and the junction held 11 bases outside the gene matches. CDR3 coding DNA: TGTGCCAGCAAAGTCGCAGCGGGGGTGGGAGATACGCAGTATTTT. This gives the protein CASKVAAGVGDTQYF.

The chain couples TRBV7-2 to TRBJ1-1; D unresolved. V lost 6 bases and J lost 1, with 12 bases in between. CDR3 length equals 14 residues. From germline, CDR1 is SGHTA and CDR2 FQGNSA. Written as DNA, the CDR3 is TGTGCCAGCAGTTATATCACCCGGAACACTGAAGCTTTCTTT. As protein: CASSYITRNTEAFF.

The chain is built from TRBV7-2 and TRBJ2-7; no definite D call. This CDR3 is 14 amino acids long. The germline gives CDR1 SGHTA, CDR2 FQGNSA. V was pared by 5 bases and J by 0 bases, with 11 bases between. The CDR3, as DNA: TGTGCCAGCAGCACCACAAGAAACTCCTACGAGCAGTACTTC. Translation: CASSTTRNSYEQYF.

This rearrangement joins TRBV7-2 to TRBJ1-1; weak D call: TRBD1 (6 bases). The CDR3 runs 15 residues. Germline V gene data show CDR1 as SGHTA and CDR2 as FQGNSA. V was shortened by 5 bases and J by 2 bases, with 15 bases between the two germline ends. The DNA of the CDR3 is TGTGCCAGCAGCACACGTCAGGGGCTAAACACTGAAGCTTTCTTT. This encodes CASSTRQGLNTEAFF. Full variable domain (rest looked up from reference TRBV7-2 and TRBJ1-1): GAGVSQSPSNKVTEKGKDVELRCDPISGHTALYWYRQSLGQGLEFLIYFQGNSAPDKSGLPSDRFSAERTGGSVSTLTIQRTQQEDSAVYLCASSTRQGLNTEAFFGQGTRLTVV.

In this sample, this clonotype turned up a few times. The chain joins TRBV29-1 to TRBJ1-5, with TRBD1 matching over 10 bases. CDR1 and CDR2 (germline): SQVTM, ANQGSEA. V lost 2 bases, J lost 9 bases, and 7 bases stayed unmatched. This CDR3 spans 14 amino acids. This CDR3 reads CSVERDRGIRPQHF. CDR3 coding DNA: TGCAGCGTTGAACGGGACAGGGGTATTCGGCCCCAGCATTTT.

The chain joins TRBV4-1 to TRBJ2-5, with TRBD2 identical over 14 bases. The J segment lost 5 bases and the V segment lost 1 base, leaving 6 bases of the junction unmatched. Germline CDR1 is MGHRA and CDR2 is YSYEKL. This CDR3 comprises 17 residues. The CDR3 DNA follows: TGCGCCAGCAGCCAAGGGGGACTAGCGGGGGTAAGGGAGACCCAGTACTTC. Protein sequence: CASSQGGLAGVRETQYF.

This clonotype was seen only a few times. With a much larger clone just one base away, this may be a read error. The CDR3 region is CATSRAAPHEQYF. In DNA form, the CDR3 reads TGTGCCACCAGCAGGGCGGCTCCTCACGAGCAGTACTTC. The V call is TRBV15, the J call TRBJ2-7; D not certain. The CDR3 consists of 13 residues. CDR1 and CDR2 from the germline V gene are LNHNV and YYDKDF (reference sequence). Trimming left V 3 bases short and J 5 bases short, with 11 bases between. The full variable domain, completed using reference TRBV15 and TRBJ2-7, is DAMVIQNPRYQVTQFGKPVTLSCSQTLNHNVMYWYQQKSSQAPKLLFHYYDKDFNNEADTPDNFQSRRPNTSFCFLDIRSPGLGDTAMYLCATSRAAPHEQYFGPGTRLTVT.

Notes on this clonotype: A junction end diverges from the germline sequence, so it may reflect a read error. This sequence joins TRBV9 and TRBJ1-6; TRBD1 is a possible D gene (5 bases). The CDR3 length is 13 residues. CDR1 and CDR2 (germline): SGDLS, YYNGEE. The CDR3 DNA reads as TGTGCCAGCAGCGCCAGGGTTGTTTCACCTCTCCACTTT. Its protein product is CASSARVVSPLHF.

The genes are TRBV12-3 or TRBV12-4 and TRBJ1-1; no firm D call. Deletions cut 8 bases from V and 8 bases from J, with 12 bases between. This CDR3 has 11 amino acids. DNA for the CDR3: TGTGCCAGCCTTACCCGAGGGGAAGCTTTCTTT. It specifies CASLTRGEAFF.